A single sample gave rise to the 27 T cell receptor beta chains below, sequenced in a study of T cells after yellow fever vaccination. TCRdb recomputed calls from the 5' RACE reads with MiXCR, one row per CDR3 protein. This table has some 560,000 distinct CDR3 sequences, roughly 19% appearing once. Specimen: PBMCs, collected 15 days after the yellow fever booster vaccination. Every receptor here comes from a man younger than 45 who received the YFV17D yellow fever vaccine.

This clonotype was recorded a few times. The rearrangement links TRBV27 to TRBJ1-2; 7 bases align to TRBD1. The trim removed 5 bases at V and 7 bases at J, leaving 7 bases unmatched. The CDR3 is 13 residues long. Germline CDR1 is MNHEY and CDR2 is SMNVEV (reference sequence). The CDR3 loop reads CASSGQGGGGYTF. As DNA, the CDR3 is TGTGCCAGCAGTGGCCAGGGGGGAGGTGGCTACACCTTC.

This chain links TRBV2 with TRBJ2-2, with 7 bases matching TRBD2. There are 14 residues in the CDR3. The germline V gene has CDR1 SNHLY and CDR2 FYNNEI. Trimming at V came to 5 bases and at J to 5 bases, leaving 5 bases not matched to a gene. The CDR3, as DNA: TGTGCCAGCAGTCGGGACTACCTGACCGGGGAGCTGTTTTTT. This encodes CASSRDYLTGELFF.

The chain uses TRBV5-1 and TRBJ2-2, with TRBD1 matching over 7 bases. The junction had 7 bases not matched to a gene; V was cut back by 4 bases and J by 7 bases. CDR1 SGHRS and CDR2 YFSETQ come from the germline V gene. The CDR3 covers 14 residues. In nucleotides, the CDR3 is TGCGCCAGCAGCGAGACAGGGCAGGTCGGGGAGCTGTTTTTT. Its translation: CASSETGQVGELFF.

This clonotype was picked up a small number of times. The gene calls are TRBV7-4 and TRBJ2-7; 7 nucleotides match TRBD1. The germline CDR1 and CDR2 sequences are SGHVT and SQSDAQ. This CDR3 comprises 15 residues. After removal of 4 bases from V and 0 bases from J, the junction contained 6 bases not matched to a gene. For the CDR3, the DNA is TGTGCCAGCAGCTGGGGGACAGAGGCCTCCTACGAGCAGTACTTC. Amino acids: CASSWGTEASYEQYF.

The chain combines TRBV7-2 with TRBJ1-1; 8 bases are a match to TRBD1. The CDR3 totals 14 residues. V shed 5 bases and J 1 base; nucleotides not matched to a gene: 3. The germline V gene has CDR1 SGHTA and CDR2 FQGNSA. The CDR3 region has the DNA TGTGCCAGCAGCGTCAGGGGGCCGAACACTGAAGCTTTCTTT. It is translated as CASSVRGPNTEAFF.

This clonotype has only a few counts. The rearrangement joins TRBV9 to TRBJ2-1; 7 bases agree with TRBD2. Looked up from germline, CDR1 is SGDLS and CDR2 is YYNGEE. The V gene end was trimmed by 3 bases and the J gene end by 4 bases; junction bases not matched to a gene: 7. The CDR3 loop spans 15 amino acids. CDR3: CASSARGEEYNEQFF. CDR3 bases: TGTGCCAGCAGCGCCCGGGGGGAGGAATACAATGAGCAGTTCTTC.

This chain connects TRBV2 to TRBJ2-5; D is perhaps TRBD1 or TRBD2 (5 bases each). The CDR3 has 13 residues. Germline-derived CDR1 and CDR2 are SNHLY and FYNNEI. Trimming cost V 3 bases and J 6 bases, with 11 bases left between them. The CDR3 DNA follows: TGTGCCAGCAGTGACGAGGGGTTGAAGACCCAGTACTTC. Translated: CASSDEGLKTQYF.

Only a few counts were recorded for this clonotype. J is TRBJ2-7 and V is TRBV25-1; tentatively, D is TRBD1 or TRBD2 (5 bases each). Deletions cut 4 bases from V and 5 bases from J, with 18 bases between. The CDR3 consists of 15 residues. Germline lookup yields CDR1 MGHDK and CDR2 SYGVNS. The CDR3 DNA sequence: TGTGCCAGCAGTGCGGGGCCCCGTAGGAAAAACGAGCAGTACTTC. This gives the protein CASSAGPRRKNEQYF.

This clonotype came up a few times. The V call is TRBV20-1, the J call TRBJ2-3, with D perhaps given as TRBD1 or TRBD2 (7 bases each). This CDR3 is built from 15 residues. CDR1 DFQATT and CDR2 SNEGSKA come from the germline V gene (reference sequence). DNA of the CDR3: TGCAGCGCTCGAAAGGGGGCGGGGGGCACAGATACGCAGTATTTT. It encodes CSARKGAGGTDTQYF.

The V gene is TRBV10-3, the J gene TRBJ2-5, with 7 bases identical to TRBD1. Losses at the gene ends were 10 bases for V and 1 base for J; bases not matched to a gene: 15. Germline assignment: CDR1 ENHRY and CDR2 SYGVKD. This CDR3 is built from 16 residues. DNA for the CDR3: TGTGCCACCTTAGACAGGGAGAGAGGTGCCCAAGAGACCCAGTACTTC. This sequence encodes CATLDRERGAQETQYF.

The genes are TRBV6-6 and TRBJ2-7, with a tentative D call TRBD1 (5 bases). This CDR3 has 12 residues. The V end was cut by 8 bases, the J end by 5 bases, with 13 bases between. The germline gives CDR1 MNHNY, CDR2 SVGAGI (reference sequence). The CDR3 sequence: CASLGQGHEQYF. The DNA for the CDR3 is TGTGCCAGCCTTGGCCAGGGCCACGAGCAGTACTTC.

This chain uses TRBV20-1 with TRBJ2-1; 13 bases are a match to TRBD2. The CDR3 length is 15 residues. The germline CDR1 and CDR2 sequences are DFQATT and SNEGSKA (reference sequence). V shed 5 bases, J shed 6 bases, and the junction held 7 bases outside the gene matches. CDR3 nucleotide sequence: TGCAGTGCTTTGAGGACTAGCGGGGGTACCAATGAGCAGTTCTTC. This encodes CSALRTSGGTNEQFF.

This clonotype has only a few counts. The V gene is TRBV5-1, the J gene TRBJ2-2, with unresolved D. Between the trimmed V and J ends, which lost 6 bases and 0 bases, there was a span of 6 bases. The CDR3 covers 13 residues. Germline V gene sequence: CDR1 SGHRS, CDR2 YFSETQ. The CDR3 is CASTRPNTGELFF. The DNA for the CDR3 is TGCGCCAGCACCAGGCCGAACACCGGGGAGCTGTTTTTT.

DNA of the CDR3: TGCAGTCGCACCGGGACAGGGCACAATGAGCAGTTCTTC. Translation gives CSRTGTGHNEQFF. The chain uses TRBV20-1 and TRBJ2-1, with TRBD1 matching 9 bases. With V trimmed by 8 bases and J by 5 bases, 7 bases remained unmatched. This CDR3 is built from 13 residues. Germline lookup yields CDR1 DFQATT and CDR2 SNEGSKA (reference sequence).

This clonotype was counted a few times. The rearrangement joins TRBV18 to TRBJ2-3; a weak D match, TRBD2 (6 bases). CDR3 length equals 14 residues. V was clipped by 6 bases and J by 2 bases, with 12 bases between them. CDR1 is KGHSH, CDR2 LQKENI, per germline. The CDR3 DNA is TGTGCCAGCTCCACCTCGGGACTCACAGATACGCAGTATTTT. Translation: CASSTSGLTDTQYF. Combining the CDR3 with reference TRBV18 and TRBJ2-3 gives the whole variable domain NAGVMQNPRHLVRRRGQEARLRCSPMKGHSHVYWYRQLPEEGLKFMVYLQKENIIDESGMPKERFSAEFPKEGPSILRIQQVVRGDSAAYFCASSTSGLTDTQYFGPGTRLTVL.

The rearrangement joins TRBV9 to TRBJ1-2, with 8 bases matching TRBD1. The CDR3 runs to 16 residues. Unmatched junction bases numbered 6, after V lost 0 bases and J lost 2 bases. CDR1 is SGDLS and CDR2 is YYNGEE in the germline V gene. The CDR3 loop is CASSVEGRGPNYGYTF. CDR3 sequence (DNA): TGTGCCAGCAGCGTAGAGGGCAGGGGGCCCAACTATGGCTACACCTTC.

The gene calls are TRBV2 and TRBJ2-7; 7 nucleotides line up with TRBD2. Looked up from germline, CDR1 is SNHLY and CDR2 is FYNNEI. The CDR3 loop spans 15 amino acids. V lost 3 bases and J lost 0; bases outside the gene matches: 5. The CDR3 here is CASSEGGGSSYEQYF. In DNA, the CDR3 is TGTGCCAGCAGTGAGGGGGGGGGAAGCTCCTACGAGCAGTACTTC.

This clonotype was found a few times. The chain combines TRBV3-1 with TRBJ2-3; unclear D gene. Between the trimmed V and J ends, which lost 5 bases and 3 bases, there was a span of 9 bases. The germline V gene encodes CDR1 LGHDT and CDR2 YNNKEL (reference sequence). The CDR3 extends over 13 amino acids. CDR3 amino acids: CASSDVKTDTQYF. The CDR3 DNA is TGTGCCAGCAGCGATGTTAAGACAGATACGCAGTATTTT.

The chain recombines TRBV20-1 with TRBJ2-1, with unresolved D. V dropped 6 bases and J dropped 5 bases, with 20 bases sitting between them. The CDR3 length is 15 residues. CDR1 is DFQATT and CDR2 is SNEGSKA in the germline V gene (reference sequence). CDR3 loop: CSAPDIFQKNNEQFF. CDR3 coding DNA: TGCAGTGCCCCAGACATCTTCCAGAAGAACAATGAGCAGTTCTTC.

The rearrangement uses TRBV5-4 and TRBJ2-1; D call uncertain. CDR3 size: 12 residues. The germline gives CDR1 SGHNT, CDR2 YYREEE (reference sequence). V was shortened by 3 bases and J by 8 bases, with 9 bases between the two germline ends. CDR3 region: CASSYEGYEQFF. The CDR3 nucleotides read TGTGCCAGCAGCTATGAAGGGTATGAGCAGTTCTTC.

A few counts support this clonotype. The chain recombines TRBV14 with TRBJ2-7; 7 bases agree with TRBD2. The V gene end was trimmed by 0 bases and the J gene end by 2 bases; junction bases not matched to a gene: 7. CDR1 is SGHDN and CDR2 is FVKESK in the germline V gene. This CDR3 contains 16 residues. The CDR3: CASSQEGWTRTYEQYF. The CDR3 region has the DNA TGTGCCAGCAGCCAAGAAGGTTGGACTAGGACCTACGAGCAGTACTTC.

This clonotype was observed a handful of times. The chain is built from TRBV21-1 and TRBJ2-3; the DNA was not compared with TRBD1, the D call given in the table. TRBV21-1 is tagged as a pseudogene. CDR3 size: 12 residues. CDR3 amino acids: CASSKGGDTQYF. The CDR3 DNA sequence: TGTGCCAGCAGCAAAGGGGGGGATACGCAGTATTTT.

This chain links TRBV28 with TRBJ2-7; D not resolved. The germline CDR1 and CDR2 sequences are MDHEN and SYDVKM. V was pared by 7 bases and J by 11 bases, with 27 bases between. The CDR3 contains 15 residues. The CDR3 sequence: CASTTIGVGPPREYF. The CDR3 DNA follows: TGTGCCAGCACCACTATAGGAGTGGGCCCCCCAAGGGAGTACTTC.

The chain employs TRBV6-1 and TRBJ2-3; D remains unclear. The length of the CDR3 is 13 residues. Trimming shortened V by 6 bases and J by 6 bases, and 13 bases separated the two germline ends. Germline values: CDR1 MNHNS, CDR2 SASEGT. The CDR3 is CASSQMWVDTQYF. CDR3 coding DNA: TGTGCCAGCAGCCAAATGTGGGTGGATACGCAGTATTTT.

The chain carries TRBV28 and TRBJ2-5; 12 positions match TRBD2. V dropped 7 bases and J dropped 8; count of bases not matched to a gene: 11. The CDR3 sequence is 15 residues long. The germline V gene has CDR1 MDHEN and CDR2 SYDVKM. The CDR3 sequence: CASTTGTSGRPTQYF. CDR3 sequence (DNA): TGTGCCAGCACCACTGGGACTAGCGGGCGGCCCACCCAGTACTTC.

The rearrangement joins TRBV7-9 to TRBJ2-5; D call uncertain. Trimming stripped 0 bases from V and 4 bases from J, with 12 bases between. Germline V CDR1 and CDR2: SEHNR, FQNEAQ (reference sequence). There are 15 residues in the CDR3. The CDR3 here is CASSLANKVGETQYF. The CDR3 DNA follows: TGTGCCAGCAGCTTAGCTAATAAAGTGGGAGAGACCCAGTACTTC.

The chain combines TRBV6-5 with TRBJ2-7; perhaps TRBD2 as D (6 bases). V dropped 4 bases and J dropped 7 bases, with 17 bases sitting between them. The length of the CDR3 is 14 residues. Germline CDR1 MNHEY, CDR2 SVGAGI. CDR3 sequence: CASSSWDSPGEQYF. CDR3 DNA: TGTGCCAGCAGTTCCTGGGACTCTCCGGGTGAGCAGTACTTC.